This passage covers 7 T cell receptor beta chains from one sample sequenced in a study of OX40 agonist ivuxolimab in advanced cancers. The assay was immunoSEQ multiplex PCR, and TCRdb's table has in-frame clones only and misses some. The sample yields tens of thousands of clones, roughly 88% seen once. Sample: CD4+ or CD8+ T cells sorted from blood, taken in a trial of the OX40 agonist ivuxolimab. Source of these receptors: an adult with an advanced solid tumor such as melanoma, head and neck, liver or kidney cancer.

The V gene is TRBV6-1, the J gene TRBJ2-7; 7 bases fit TRBD1. The junction had 4 bases not matched to a gene; V was cut back by 5 bases and J by 3 bases. Germline V gene data show CDR1 as MNHNS and CDR2 as SASEGT. The CDR3 consists of 13 residues. CDR3 residues: CASSPGQVYEQYF. DNA for the CDR3: TGTGCCAGCAGTCCCGGACAGGTCTACGAGCAGTACTTC.

V and J are TRBV6-6 and TRBJ2-3; D ambiguous. The V end was cut by 2 bases, the J end by 2 bases, with 5 bases between. The CDR3 has 13 residues. Germline CDR1 is MNHNY and CDR2 is SVGAGI (reference sequence). The CDR3 nucleotides read TGTGCCAGCAGTTACCCAGTCACAGATACGCAGTATTTT. Translation gives CASSYPVTDTQYF.

The chain combines TRBV7-2 with TRBJ2-5, with D possibly called TRBD1 or TRBD2 (6 bases each). From germline, CDR1 is SGHTA and CDR2 FQGNSA. CDR3 length: 16 residues. V was trimmed by 1 base and J by 2 bases, leaving 14 bases between them. CDR3 in amino acids: CASSLDVEGGQETQYF. Written as DNA, the CDR3 is TGTGCCAGCAGCTTAGATGTGGAGGGGGGACAAGAGACCCAGTACTTC.

The rearrangement links TRBV28 to TRBJ1-5; 7 bases agree with TRBD1. This CDR3 is 14 amino acids long. V shed 6 bases, J shed 5 bases, and the junction held 7 bases outside the gene matches. CDR1 and CDR2 from the germline V gene are MDHEN and SYDVKM. The DNA for the CDR3 is TGTGCCAGCAGAGATCAGGGGGGAGATCAGCCCCAGCATTTT. This codes for CASRDQGGDQPQHF. Drawing the rest from reference TRBV28 and TRBJ1-5, the complete variable domain is DVKVTQSSRYLVKRTGEKVFLECVQDMDHENMFWYRQDPGLGLRLIYFSYDVKMKEKGDIPEGYSVSREKKERFSLILESASTNQTSMYLCASRDQGGDQPQHFGDGTRLSIL.

The rearrangement uses TRBV6-6 and TRBJ2-2; 7 bases line up with TRBD1. CDR1 and CDR2 from the germline V gene are MNHNY and SVGAGI (reference sequence). The J segment lost 4 bases and the V segment lost 6 bases, leaving 8 bases of the junction unmatched. The CDR3 is 15 residues long. CDR3 sequence (DNA): TGTGCCAGCAGCCCCGACAGGGCTCCCACCGGGGAGCTGTTTTTT. Amino acid sequence: CASSPDRAPTGELFF.

V is TRBV6-5 and J is TRBJ1-4; a weak D match, TRBD1 (5 bases). This CDR3 has 16 amino acids. Germline V gene lookup returns CDR1 MNHEY and CDR2 SVGAGI. V was pared by 2 bases and J by 4 bases, with 14 bases between. The CDR3, as DNA: TGTGCCAGCAGTTACGATCGTGGGGGGATTAATGAAAAACTGTTTTTT. This gives the protein CASSYDRGGINEKLFF.

The chain is built from TRBV5-4 and TRBJ2-3, with D tentatively TRBD1 (6 bases). In germline, CDR1 is SGHNT, CDR2 YYREEE (reference sequence). V lost 4 bases to trimming and J lost 4 bases, with 16 bases between them. CDR3 length: 15 amino acids. The CDR3 DNA reads TGTGCCAGCAGCATAAGCCACAGGGACCCAGATACGCAGTATTTT. Amino acid sequence: CASSISHRDPDTQYF. Looking up the rest from reference TRBV5-4 and TRBJ2-3 gives the full variable domain: ETGVTQSPTHLIKTRGQQVTLRCSSQSGHNTVSWYQQALGQGPQFIFQYYREEENGRGNFPPRFSGLQFPNYSSELNVNALELDDSALYLCASSISHRDPDTQYFGPGTRLTVL.